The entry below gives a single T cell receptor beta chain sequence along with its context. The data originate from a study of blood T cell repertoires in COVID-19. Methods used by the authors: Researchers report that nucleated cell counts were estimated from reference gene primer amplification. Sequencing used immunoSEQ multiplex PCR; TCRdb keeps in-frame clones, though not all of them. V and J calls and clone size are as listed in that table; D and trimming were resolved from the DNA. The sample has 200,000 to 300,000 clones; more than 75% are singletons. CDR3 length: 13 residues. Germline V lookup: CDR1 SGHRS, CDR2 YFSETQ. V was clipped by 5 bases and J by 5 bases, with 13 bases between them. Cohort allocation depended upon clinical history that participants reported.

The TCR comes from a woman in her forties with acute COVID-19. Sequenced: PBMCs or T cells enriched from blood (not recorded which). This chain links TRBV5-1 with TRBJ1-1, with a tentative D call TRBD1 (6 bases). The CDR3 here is CASRPKQGTEAFF. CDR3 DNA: TGCGCCAGCAGGCCCAAACAGGGAACTGAAGCTTTCTTT. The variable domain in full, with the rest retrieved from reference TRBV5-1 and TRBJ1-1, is KAGVTQTPRYLIKTRGQQVTLSCSPISGHRSVSWYQQTPGQGLQFLFEYFSETQRNKGNFPGRFSGRQFSNSRSEMNVSTLELGDSALYLCASRPKQGTEAFFGQGTRLTVV.